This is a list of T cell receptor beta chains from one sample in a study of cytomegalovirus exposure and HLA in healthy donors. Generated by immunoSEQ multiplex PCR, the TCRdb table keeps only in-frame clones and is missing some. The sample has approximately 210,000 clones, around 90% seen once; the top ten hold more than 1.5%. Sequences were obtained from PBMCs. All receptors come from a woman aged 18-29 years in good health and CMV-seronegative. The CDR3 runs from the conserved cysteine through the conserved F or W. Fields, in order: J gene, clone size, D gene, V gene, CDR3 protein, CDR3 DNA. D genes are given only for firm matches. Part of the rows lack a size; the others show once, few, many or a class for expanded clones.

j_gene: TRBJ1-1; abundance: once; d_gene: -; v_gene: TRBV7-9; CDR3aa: CASSLAGTTGAEAFF; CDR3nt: TGTGCCAGCAGCTTAGCAGGGACTACGGGTGCTGAAGCTTTCTTT
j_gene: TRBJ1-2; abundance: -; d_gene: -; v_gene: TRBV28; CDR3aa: CASSLYQAPRGYTF; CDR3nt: TGTGCCAGCAGTTTATATCAGGCCCCAAGGGGCTACACCTTC
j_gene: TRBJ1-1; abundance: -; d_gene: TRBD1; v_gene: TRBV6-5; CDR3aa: CASTRQGRNTEAFF; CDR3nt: TGTGCCAGCACCAGACAGGGGAGGAACACTGAAGCTTTCTTT
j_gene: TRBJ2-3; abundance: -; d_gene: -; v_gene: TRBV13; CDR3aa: CASSSRTSTDTQYF; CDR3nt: TGTGCCAGCAGCTCGAGGACTAGCACAGATACGCAGTATTTT
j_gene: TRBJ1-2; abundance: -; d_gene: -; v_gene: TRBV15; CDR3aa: CATSRDKGGAGNYGYTF; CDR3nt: TGTGCCACCAGCAGAGATAAGGGGGGGGCGGGTAACTATGGCTACACCTTC
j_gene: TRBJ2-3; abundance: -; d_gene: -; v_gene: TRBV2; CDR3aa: CASTNGITSTDTQYF; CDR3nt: TGTGCCAGCACCAATGGTATTACTAGCACAGATACGCAGTATTTT
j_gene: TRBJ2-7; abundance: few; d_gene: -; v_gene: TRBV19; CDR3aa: CASSMGAGKAYEQYF; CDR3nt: TGTGCCAGTAGTATGGGGGCAGGCAAAGCCTACGAGCAGTACTTC
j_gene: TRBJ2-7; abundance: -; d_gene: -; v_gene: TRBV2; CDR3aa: CASSRGGYEQYF; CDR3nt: TGTGCCAGCAGTCGAGGGGGTTACGAGCAGTACTTC
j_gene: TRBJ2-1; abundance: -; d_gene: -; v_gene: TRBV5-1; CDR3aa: CASSLEGSPGREQFF; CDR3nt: TGCGCCAGCAGCTTGGAAGGGAGCCCTGGTAGGGAGCAGTTCTTC
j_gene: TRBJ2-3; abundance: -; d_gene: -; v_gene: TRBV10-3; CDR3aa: CAISEPREPTDTQYF; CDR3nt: TGTGCCATCAGTGAGCCCCGGGAACCCACAGATACGCAGTATTTT
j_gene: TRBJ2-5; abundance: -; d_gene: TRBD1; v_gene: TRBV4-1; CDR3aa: CASSQDWDRNAETQYF; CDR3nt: TGCGCCAGCAGCCAAGATTGGGACAGGAATGCGGAGACCCAGTACTTC
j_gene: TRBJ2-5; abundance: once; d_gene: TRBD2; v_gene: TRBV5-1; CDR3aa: CASSLGGLARKETQYF; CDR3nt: TGCGCCAGCAGCTTGGGCGGACTAGCGAGGAAAGAGACCCAGTACTTC
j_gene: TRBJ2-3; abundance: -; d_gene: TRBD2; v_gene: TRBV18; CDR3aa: CASSPSGLEIGTQYF; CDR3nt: TGTGCCAGCTCACCTTCGGGACTAGAGATAGGTACGCAGTATTTT
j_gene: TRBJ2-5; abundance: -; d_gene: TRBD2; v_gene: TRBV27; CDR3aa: CASSLSGGAWETQYF; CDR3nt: TGTGCCAGCAGTTTGAGCGGGGGGGCCTGGGAGACCCAGTACTTC
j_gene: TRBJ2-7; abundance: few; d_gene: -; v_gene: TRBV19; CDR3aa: CASSIARRGSYEQYF; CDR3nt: TGTGCCAGTAGTATTGCGCGACGGGGAAGCTACGAGCAGTACTTC
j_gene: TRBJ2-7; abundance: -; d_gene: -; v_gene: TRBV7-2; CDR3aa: CASSLPRTLKYEQYF; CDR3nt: TGTGCCAGCAGCTTACCGCGGACACTGAAGTACGAGCAGTACTTC
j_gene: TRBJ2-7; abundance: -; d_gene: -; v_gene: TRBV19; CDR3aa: CASSMNRVSSYEQYF; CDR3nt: TGTGCCAGTAGTATGAACAGGGTGTCCTCCTACGAGCAGTACTTC
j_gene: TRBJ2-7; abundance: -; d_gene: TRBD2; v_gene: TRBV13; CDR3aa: CASSPRTSGSSYEQYF; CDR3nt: TGTGCCAGCAGCCCCCGGACTAGCGGGAGCTCCTACGAGCAGTACTTC
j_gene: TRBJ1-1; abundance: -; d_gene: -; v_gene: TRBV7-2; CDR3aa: CASSPTKERTGHTEAFF; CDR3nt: TGTGCCAGCAGCCCAACGAAAGAGAGAACAGGGCACACTGAAGCTTTCTTT
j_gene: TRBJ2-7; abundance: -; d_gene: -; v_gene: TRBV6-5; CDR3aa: CASSLGHSYEQYF; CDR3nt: TGTGCCAGCAGTTTAGGACACTCCTACGAGCAGTACTTC
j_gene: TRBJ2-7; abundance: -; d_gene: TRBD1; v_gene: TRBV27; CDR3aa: CASTSQYGDRYYEQYF; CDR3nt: TGTGCCAGCACTTCTCAGTATGGGGACAGGTACTACGAGCAGTACTTC
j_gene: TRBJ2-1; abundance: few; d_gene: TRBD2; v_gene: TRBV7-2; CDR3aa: CASSSGLAGDEQFF; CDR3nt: TGTGCCAGCAGCTCCGGACTAGCGGGAGATGAGCAGTTCTTC
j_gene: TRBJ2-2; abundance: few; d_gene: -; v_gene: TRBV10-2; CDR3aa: CASSDGTTNTGELFF; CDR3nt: TGCGCCAGCAGTGACGGGACAACGAACACCGGGGAGCTGTTTTTT
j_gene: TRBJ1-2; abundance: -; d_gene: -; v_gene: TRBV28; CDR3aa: CASSPPGSGYDYTF; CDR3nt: TGTGCCAGCAGTCCCCCAGGGTCAGGCTATGACTACACCTTC
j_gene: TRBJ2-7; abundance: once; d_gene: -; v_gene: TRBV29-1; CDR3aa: CSVLTGSEQYF; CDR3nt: TGCAGCGTTCTTACAGGGTCCGAGCAGTACTTC
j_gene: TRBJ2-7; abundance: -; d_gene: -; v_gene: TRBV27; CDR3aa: CASSLTASNEQYF; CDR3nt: TGTGCCAGCAGTTTGACAGCCTCAAACGAGCAGTACTTC
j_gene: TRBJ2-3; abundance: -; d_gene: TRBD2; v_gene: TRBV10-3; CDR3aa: CAISESQSGRTGDTQYF; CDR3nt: TGTGCCATCAGTGAGTCCCAATCCGGGAGGACGGGAGATACGCAGTATTTT
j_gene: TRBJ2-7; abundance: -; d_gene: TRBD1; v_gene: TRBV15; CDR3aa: CATSRTGLGEQYF; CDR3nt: TGTGCCACCAGTCGGACAGGGTTAGGCGAGCAGTACTTC
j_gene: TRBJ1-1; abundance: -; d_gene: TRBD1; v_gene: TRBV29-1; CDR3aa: CSVVAGGNTEAFF; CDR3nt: TGCAGCGTTGTCGCAGGGGGGAACACTGAAGCTTTCTTT
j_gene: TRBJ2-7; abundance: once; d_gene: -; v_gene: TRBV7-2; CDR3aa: CASSLEGSGRPYEQYF; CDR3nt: TGTGCCAGCAGCTTAGAGGGCAGCGGGCGGCCCTACGAGCAGTACTTC
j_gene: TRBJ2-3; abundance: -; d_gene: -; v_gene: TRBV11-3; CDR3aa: CATRSTDTQYF; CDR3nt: TGTGCCACCCGGAGCACAGATACGCAGTATTTT
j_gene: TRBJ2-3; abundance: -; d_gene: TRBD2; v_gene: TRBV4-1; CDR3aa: CASSQDRGTSGRALTDTQYF; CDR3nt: TGCGCCAGCAGCCAAGATCGCGGGACTAGCGGGAGGGCCCTCACAGATACGCAGTATTTT
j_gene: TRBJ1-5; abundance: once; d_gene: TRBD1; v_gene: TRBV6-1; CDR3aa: CASSQRRTGVQHF; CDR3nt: TGTGCCAGCAGTCAAAGGCGGACAGGGGTCCAGCATTTT
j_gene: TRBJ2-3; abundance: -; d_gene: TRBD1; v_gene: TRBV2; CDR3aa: CASSMTGTRGDTQYF; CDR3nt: TGTGCCAGCAGCATGACAGGGACAAGGGGCGATACGCAGTATTTT
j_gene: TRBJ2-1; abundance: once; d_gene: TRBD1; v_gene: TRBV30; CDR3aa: CAWSVGWGQGGNEQFF; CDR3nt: TGTGCCTGGAGTGTAGGTTGGGGACAGGGGGGGAATGAGCAGTTCTTC
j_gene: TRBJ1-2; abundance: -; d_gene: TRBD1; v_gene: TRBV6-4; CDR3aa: CASSEQGASGYTF; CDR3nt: TGTGCCAGCAGTGAGCAGGGGGCGAGTGGCTACACCTTC
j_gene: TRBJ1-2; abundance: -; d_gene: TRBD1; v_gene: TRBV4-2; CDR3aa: CASSPPSGTGGYTF; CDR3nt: TGTGCCAGCAGCCCCCCTTCGGGGACAGGGGGCTACACCTTC
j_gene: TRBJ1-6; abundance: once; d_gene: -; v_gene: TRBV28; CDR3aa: CASSHPKGQLNSPLHF; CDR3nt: TGTGCCAGCAGCCACCCGAAGGGGCAGCTTAATTCACCCCTCCACTTT
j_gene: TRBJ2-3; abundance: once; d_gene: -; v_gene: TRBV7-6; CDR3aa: CASSPTGFTDTQYF; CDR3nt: TGTGCCAGCAGCCCTACAGGATTCACAGATACGCAGTATTTT
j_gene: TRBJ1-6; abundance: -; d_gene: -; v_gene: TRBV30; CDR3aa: CAWEQGTNSPLHF; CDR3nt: TGTGCCTGGGAACAGGGCACAAATTCACCCCTCCACTTT